Presented here are 17 T cell receptor beta chains from one specimen sequenced in a study of regulatory T cells in long-lasting Graves disease. Indicated time point: newly diagnosed GD, antithyroid drugs for less than 3 months. RNA isolated from PBMCs was used to make the TCR library. Construction of TCR beta libraries relied on iRepertoire HTBI primers and on Arm-PCR targeting CDR3 regions. TCRdb reprocessed the multiplex PCR reads with MiXCR, giving one entry per CDR3 protein. The sample holds about 450,000 distinct CDR3 sequences, approximately 16% seen once. This same sample was also taken into another study, of T cells in Graves' hyperthyroidism and ophthalmopathy.

The sample here was peripheral blood mononuclear cells (PBMCs), taken at new diagnosis, from a patient treated with antithyroid drugs. These receptor sequences come from a woman aged 30 to 39 with Graves disease.

This clonotype has ten or more counts. The chain recombines TRBV30 with TRBJ1-1; 7 bases align to TRBD1. Germline trimming cut 3 bases from V and 0 bases from J; bases unmatched to any gene: 7. The CDR3 has 15 residues. Germline V CDR1 and CDR2: GTSNPN, SVGIG (reference sequence). The CDR3 region has the DNA TGTGCCTGGAGGGGACAGTGGGCTCTGAACACTGAAGCTTTCTTT. Translation gives CAWRGQWALNTEAFF. The whole variable domain, remainder taken from reference TRBV30 and TRBJ1-1, is SQTIHQWPATLVQPVGSPLSLECTVEGTSNPNLYWYRQAAGRGLQLLFYSVGIGQISSEVPQNLSASRPQDRQFILSSKKLLLSDSGFYLCAWRGQWALNTEAFFGQGTRLTVV.

The J gene is TRBJ2-1, the V gene TRBV7-9; 9 bases map to TRBD2. The CDR3 runs 15 residues. Germline CDR1 and CDR2: SEHNR and FQNEAQ (reference sequence). Losses at the gene ends were 6 bases for V and 8 bases for J; bases not matched to a gene: 11. The CDR3 protein is CASRPRLAVGDEQFF. CDR3 DNA: TGTGCCAGCAGGCCCCGACTAGCGGTTGGGGATGAGCAGTTCTTC.

This clonotype came up many times. V and J are TRBV29-1 and TRBJ2-5, with D possibly matching TRBD2 (5 bases). V dropped 6 bases and J dropped 7 bases, with 9 bases sitting between them. CDR1 SQVTM and CDR2 ANQGSEA come from the germline V gene. The CDR3 extends over 10 amino acids. This CDR3 reads CSVDRGTQYF. DNA of the CDR3: TGCAGCGTCGATCGGGGGACCCAGTACTTC.

This clonotype was observed many times. V gene TRBV20-1 combines with J gene TRBJ1-1; maybe TRBD1 (5 bases). V was clipped by 5 bases and J by 6 bases, with 13 bases between them. The CDR3 covers 12 residues. The V gene's germline CDR1 is DFQATT and CDR2 SNEGSKA (reference sequence). The CDR3 region is CSAGRPGAEAFF. The CDR3 DNA follows: TGCAGTGCTGGTAGACCGGGGGCTGAAGCTTTCTTT.

This clonotype has ten or more counts. The rearrangement joins TRBV28 to TRBJ2-2; 11 bases align to TRBD2. The CDR3 runs 17 residues. Germline V gene data show CDR1 as MDHEN and CDR2 as SYDVKM. V lost 2 bases, J lost 0 bases, and 2 bases stayed unmatched. CDR3 sequence reads: CASSLTTSGTNTGELFF. In DNA, the CDR3 is TGTGCCAGCAGTTTAACGACTAGCGGGACGAACACCGGGGAGCTGTTTTTT.

This clonotype was observed many times. The chain carries TRBV30 and TRBJ2-3; perhaps TRBD2 as D (5 bases). The V end was cut by 3 bases, the J end by 1 base, with 8 bases between. CDR1 and CDR2 (germline): GTSNPN, SVGIG (reference sequence). The CDR3 covers 13 residues. The CDR3 region has the DNA TGTGCCTGGAGCGCGCGGGGCACAGATACGCAGTATTTT. It specifies CAWSARGTDTQYF. The complete variable domain, with remaining parts taken from reference TRBV30 and TRBJ2-3, reads SQTIHQWPATLVQPVGSPLSLECTVEGTSNPNLYWYRQAAGRGLQLLFYSVGIGQISSEVPQNLSASRPQDRQFILSSKKLLLSDSGFYLCAWSARGTDTQYFGPGTRLTVL.

This clonotype was detected many times. The chain has TRBV11-2 and TRBJ2-1, with a weak D call TRBD2 (5 bases). Per the germline V gene, CDR1 is SGHAT and CDR2 is FQNNGV. CDR3 length: 14 amino acids. Trimming pared 1 base from V and 7 bases from J, leaving 11 bases between. Here the CDR3 reads CASSLAGNRNEQFF. The CDR3 region has the DNA TGTGCCAGCAGCTTAGCGGGGAACCGAAATGAGCAGTTCTTC. Using reference TRBV11-2 and TRBJ2-1 for the parts outside the CDR3, the full variable domain is EAGVAQSPRYKIIEKRQSVAFWCNPISGHATLYWYQQILGQGPKLLIQFQNNGVVDDSQLPKDRFSAERLKGVDSTLKIQPAKLEDSAVYLCASSLAGNRNEQFFGPGTRLTVL.

This clonotype was counted a few times. The junction and the germline gene differ at one end; a read error may be behind it. This chain links TRBV12-3 or TRBV12-4 with TRBJ2-7; 8 positions match TRBD2. This CDR3 spans 14 amino acids. The CDR3 DNA reads TGTGCCAGCAGTCGCGCGGGAGGCCCCTACGAGCAGCACTTC. This translates into CASSRAGGPYEQHF.

Concerning this clonotype: A clone one base away is much larger, so this may be a read error. V is TRBV3-1 and J is TRBJ2-5; TRBD2 matches 10 bases. From germline, CDR1 is LGHDT and CDR2 YNNKEL (reference sequence). The CDR3 has 15 residues. The CDR3 sequence: CASSSLAGRQETRYF. CDR3 coding DNA: TGTGCCAGCAGCTCACTAGCGGGAAGGCAAGAGACCCGGTACTTC.

About this clonotype itself: A read error may be the cause here, since a much bigger clone is one base away. J is TRBJ2-5 and V is TRBV6-2 or TRBV6-3; TRBD2 aligns across 14 bases. V shed 5 bases, J shed 5 bases, and the junction held 22 bases outside the gene matches. This CDR3 has 21 residues. The germline gives CDR1 MNHEY, CDR2 SVGEGT. As DNA, the CDR3 is TGTGCCAGCAGTGAGTCTTCGCCGGTGGGACTAGCGGGGGAGTTGGCGGAGACCCAGTACTTC. Residues: CASSESSPVGLAGELAETQYF.

This clonotype has ten or more counts. The rearrangement joins TRBV5-1 to TRBJ2-1; no reliable D call. This CDR3 is 13 amino acids long. CDR1 and CDR2 (germline): SGHRS, YFSETQ. The V end lost 0 bases, the J end lost 7 bases, and 8 bases lay between the germline ends. The DNA for the CDR3 is TGCGCCAGCAGCTTGGATCCATCAAATGAGCAGTTCTTC. Translating it yields CASSLDPSNEQFF.

This clonotype was detected ten times or more. This rearrangement joins TRBV10-3 to TRBJ2-6; D uncertain. This CDR3 has 14 residues. V was shortened by 2 bases and J by 1 base, with 3 bases between the two germline ends. From germline, CDR1 is ENHRY and CDR2 SYGVKD. The CDR3 DNA reads as TGTGCCATCAGTGAGGCGTCTGGGGCCAACGTCCTGACTTTC. Its translation: CAISEASGANVLTF.

This clonotype came up many times. The chain links TRBV5-1 to TRBJ1-2; 8 bases agree with TRBD1. The V gene end was trimmed by 4 bases and the J gene end by 6 bases; junction bases not matched to a gene: 5. The CDR3 contains 13 residues. CDR1 SGHRS and CDR2 YFSETQ come from the germline V gene. CDR3 sequence reads: CASSNRGENGYTF. The CDR3 DNA reads as TGCGCCAGCAGCAACAGGGGGGAGAATGGCTACACCTTC.

Many counts were recorded for this clonotype. The chain recombines TRBV27 with TRBJ2-5, with D unresolved. Germline CDR1 MNHEY, CDR2 SMNVEV (reference sequence). Deletions cut 6 bases from V and 2 bases from J, with 13 bases between. There are 14 residues in the CDR3. The chain's CDR3 is CASRKPPPQETQYF. The DNA for the CDR3 is TGTGCCAGCAGAAAACCCCCCCCTCAAGAGACCCAGTACTTC.

This clonotype was recorded at least ten times. The chain is built from TRBV4-3 and TRBJ1-1; tentative D call: TRBD1 (6 bases). This CDR3 has 16 amino acids. The germline V gene has CDR1 LGHNA and CDR2 YSLEER. The germline V and J ends were trimmed by 4 bases and 1 base, with 16 bases remaining between them. The CDR3 spells CASSLETGHQNTEAFF. The DNA for the CDR3 is TGCGCCAGCAGCCTAGAAACGGGACATCAGAACACTGAAGCTTTCTTT.

About this clonotype itself: This likely traces to a read error, being one base from a far larger clone. The chain uses TRBV11-2 and TRBJ1-1, with D possibly matching TRBD1 (5 bases). The CDR3 loop spans 17 amino acids. Germline V gene sequence: CDR1 SGHAT, CDR2 FQNNGV. Trimming cost V 5 bases and J 3 bases, with 22 bases left between them. The CDR3 DNA is TGTGCCAGCAGCCCACCCCTTGCAGGGCCCACGGACACTGAAGCTTTCTTT. This translates into CASSPPLAGPTDTEAFF.

This clonotype was counted at least ten times. CDR3 bases: TGCAGCGTTGATAGGGCGGGAGGACCCTCCTACGAGCAGTACTTC. Translated: CSVDRAGGPSYEQYF. The V gene is TRBV29-1, the J gene TRBJ2-7; 8 nucleotides agree with TRBD2. This CDR3 has 15 amino acids. V was clipped by 3 bases and J by 0 bases; unmatched bases: 7. Germline CDR1 SQVTM, CDR2 ANQGSEA.